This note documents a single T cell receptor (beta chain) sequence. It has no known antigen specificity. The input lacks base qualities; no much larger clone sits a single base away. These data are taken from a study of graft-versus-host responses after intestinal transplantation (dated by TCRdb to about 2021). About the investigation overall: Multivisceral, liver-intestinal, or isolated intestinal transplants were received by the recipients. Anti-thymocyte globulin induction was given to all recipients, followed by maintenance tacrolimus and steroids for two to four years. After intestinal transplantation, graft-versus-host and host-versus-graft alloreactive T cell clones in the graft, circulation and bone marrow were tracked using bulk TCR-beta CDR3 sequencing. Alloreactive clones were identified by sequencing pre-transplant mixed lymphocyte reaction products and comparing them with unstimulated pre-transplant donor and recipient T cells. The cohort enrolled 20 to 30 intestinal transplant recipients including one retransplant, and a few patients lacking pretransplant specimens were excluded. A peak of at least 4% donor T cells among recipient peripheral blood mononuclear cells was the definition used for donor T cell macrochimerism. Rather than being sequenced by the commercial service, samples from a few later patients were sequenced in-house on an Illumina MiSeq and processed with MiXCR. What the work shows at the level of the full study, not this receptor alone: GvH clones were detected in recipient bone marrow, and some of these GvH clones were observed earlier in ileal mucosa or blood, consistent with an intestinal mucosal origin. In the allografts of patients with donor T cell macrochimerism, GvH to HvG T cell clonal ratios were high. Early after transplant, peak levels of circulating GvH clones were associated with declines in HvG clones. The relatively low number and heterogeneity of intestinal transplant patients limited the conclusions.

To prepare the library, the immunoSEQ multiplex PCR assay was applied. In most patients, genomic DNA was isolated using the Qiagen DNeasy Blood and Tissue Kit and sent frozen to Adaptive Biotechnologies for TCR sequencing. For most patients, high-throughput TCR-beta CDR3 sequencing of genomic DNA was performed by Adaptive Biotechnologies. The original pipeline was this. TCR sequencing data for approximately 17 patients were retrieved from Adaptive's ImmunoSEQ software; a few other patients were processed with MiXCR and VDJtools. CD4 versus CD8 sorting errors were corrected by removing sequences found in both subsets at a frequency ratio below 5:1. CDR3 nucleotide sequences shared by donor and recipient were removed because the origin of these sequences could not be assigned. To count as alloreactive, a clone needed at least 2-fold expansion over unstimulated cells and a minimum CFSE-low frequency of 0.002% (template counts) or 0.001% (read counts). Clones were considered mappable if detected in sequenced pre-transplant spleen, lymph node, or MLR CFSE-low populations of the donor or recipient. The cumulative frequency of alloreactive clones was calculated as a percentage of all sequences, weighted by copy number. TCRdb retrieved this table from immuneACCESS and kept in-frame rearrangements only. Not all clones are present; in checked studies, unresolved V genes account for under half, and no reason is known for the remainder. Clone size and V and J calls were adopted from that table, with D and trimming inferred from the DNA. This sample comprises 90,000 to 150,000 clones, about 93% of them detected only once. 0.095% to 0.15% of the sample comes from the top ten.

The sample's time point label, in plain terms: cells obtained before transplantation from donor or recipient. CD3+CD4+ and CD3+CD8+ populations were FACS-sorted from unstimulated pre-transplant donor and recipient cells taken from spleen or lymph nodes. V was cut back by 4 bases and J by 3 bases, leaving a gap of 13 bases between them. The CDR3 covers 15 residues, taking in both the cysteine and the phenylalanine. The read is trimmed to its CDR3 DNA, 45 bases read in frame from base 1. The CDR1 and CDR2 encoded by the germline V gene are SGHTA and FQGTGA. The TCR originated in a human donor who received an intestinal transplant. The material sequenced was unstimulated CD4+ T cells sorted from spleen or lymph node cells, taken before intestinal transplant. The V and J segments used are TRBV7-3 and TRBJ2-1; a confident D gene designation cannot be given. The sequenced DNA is TGTGCCAGCAGCTCGAACCCTACTAACTACAATGAGCAGTTCTTC. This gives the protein CASSSNPTNYNEQFF. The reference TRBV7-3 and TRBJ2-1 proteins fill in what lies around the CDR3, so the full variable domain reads GAGVSQTPSNKVTEKGKYVELRCDPISGHTALYWYRQSLGQGPEFLIYFQGTGAADDSGLPNDRFFAVRPEGSVSTLKIQRTERGDSAVYLCASSSNPTNYNEQFFGPGTRLTVL.